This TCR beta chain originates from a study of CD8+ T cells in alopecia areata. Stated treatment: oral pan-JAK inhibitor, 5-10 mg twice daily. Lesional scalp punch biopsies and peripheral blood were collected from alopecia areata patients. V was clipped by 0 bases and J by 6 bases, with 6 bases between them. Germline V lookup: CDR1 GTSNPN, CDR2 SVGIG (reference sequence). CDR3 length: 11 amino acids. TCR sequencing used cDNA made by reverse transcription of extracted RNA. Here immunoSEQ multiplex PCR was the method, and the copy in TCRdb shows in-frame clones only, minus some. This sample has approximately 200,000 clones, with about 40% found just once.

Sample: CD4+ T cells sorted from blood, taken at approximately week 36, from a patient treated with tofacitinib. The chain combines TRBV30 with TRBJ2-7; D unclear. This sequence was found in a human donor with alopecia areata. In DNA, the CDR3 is TGTGCCTGGAGTGTACGATCCGAGCAGTACTTC. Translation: CAWSVRSEQYF.